The T cell receptor beta chain described here comes from a study of identical twins' blood T cells. Three pairs of healthy female monozygous twins were the donors. The three twin pairs were reared together, likely meeting the same infections. This clonotype was counted a few times. The length of the CDR3 is 16 residues. Germline values: CDR1 SQVTM, CDR2 ANQGSEA. After removal of 3 bases from V and 5 bases from J, the junction contained 13 bases not matched to a gene. TCRdb called the 5' RACE reads again in MiXCR, with one record for every CDR3 protein. The top ten clones hold approximately 6.6% of a sample with 300,000 to 400,000 distinct CDR3 sequences, roughly 27% of them seen once.

This chain connects TRBV29-1 to TRBJ1-1; 9 bases are a match to TRBD1. Sequenced: PBMCs. This TCR was recovered from a woman aged 18-50 years in good health. CDR3 bases: TGCAGCGTTGATCCTCGGCCGGGACAGGGAGGGACTGAAGCTTTCTTT. Translation gives CSVDPRPGQGGTEAFF.